The 28 T cell receptor beta chains given below trace back to one sample, sequenced in a study of control samples from healthy donors and cancer patients. Profiling relied on immunoSEQ multiplex PCR, and the TCRdb table lists in-frame clones only, not all of them. The table has roughly 130,000 clones, approximately 91% seen once; the top ten hold roughly 3.2%. Sequenced sample: blood. The receptors originated from a man between 50 and 59 years old in good health.

The V call is TRBV5-6, the J call TRBJ1-2; TRBD1 might be the D (5 bases). Trimming removed 4 bases at V and 8 bases at J, with 18 bases between. This CDR3 contains 14 residues. Per the germline V gene, CDR1 is SGHDT and CDR2 is YYEEEE. The CDR3 protein is CASSPPWGMSGYTF. The CDR3 bases are TGTGCCAGCAGCCCCCCATGGGGGATGAGCGGCTACACCTTC. Full variable domain (missing parts from reference TRBV5-6 and TRBJ1-2): DAGVTQSPTHLIKTRGQQVTLRCSPKSGHDTVSWYQQALGQGPQFIFQYYEEEERQRGNFPDRFSGHQFPNYSSELNVNALLLGDSALYLCASSPPWGMSGYTFGSGTRLTVV.

The chain recombines TRBV11-2 with TRBJ2-5; D may correspond to TRBD1 or TRBD2 (5 bases each). This CDR3 has 15 residues. Germline assignment: CDR1 SGHAT and CDR2 FQNNGV. Trimming took 1 base from V and 9 from J, leaving 18 bases between them. The CDR3 region has the DNA TGTGCCAGCAGCTTAGCATGGGGACCCCGGTGGGCCCAGTACTTC. It codes for CASSLAWGPRWAQYF.

This clone came up a few times. The chain uses TRBV3-1 (or the pseudogene TRBV3-2) and TRBJ2-3; possibly TRBD2 for D (6 bases). V was cut by 1 base and J by 6 bases, with 20 bases left in between. Germline assignment: CDR1 LGHDT and CDR2 YNNKEL (reference sequence). This CDR3 is built from 17 residues. CDR3 nucleotides: TGTGCCAGCAGCCAAGTCTTCCTGCGGGGAGGTGGGGATACGCAGTATTTT. Translated, it gives CASSQVFLRGGGDTQYF.

The chain is built from TRBV19 and TRBJ1-6; D not resolved. The CDR3 is 13 amino acids. The germline V gene has CDR1 LNHDA and CDR2 SQIVND (reference sequence). Trimming pared 3 bases from V and 9 bases from J, leaving 9 bases between. This CDR3 reads CASSIQKGSPLHF. CDR3 bases: TGTGCCAGTAGTATCCAGAAAGGTTCACCCCTCCACTTT.

This chain connects TRBV11-3 to TRBJ2-1; possibly TRBD2 for D (6 bases). Trimming took 4 bases from V and 1 from J, leaving 11 bases between them. Germline assignment: CDR1 SGHNT and CDR2 YENEEA. CDR3 length: 15 residues. This CDR3 reads CASSWEEVSYNEQFF. The CDR3 DNA follows: TGTGCCAGCAGCTGGGAGGAGGTATCCTACAATGAGCAGTTCTTC. The full variable domain, completed using reference TRBV11-3 and TRBJ2-1, is EAGVVQSPRYKIIEKKQPVAFWCNPISGHNTLYWYLQNLGQGPELLIRYENEEAVDDSQLPKDRFSAERLKGVDSTLKIQPAELGDSAVYLCASSWEEVSYNEQFFGPGTRLTVL.

This chain links TRBV6-6 with TRBJ1-2, with TRBD1 as a possible D gene (6 bases). CDR3 length: 14 amino acids. Germline V CDR1 and CDR2: MNHNY, SVGAGI (reference sequence). V shed 6 bases and J shed 8 bases, with 19 bases lying between them. This CDR3 is CASSTQGSSMGYTF. Here the CDR3 DNA reads TGTGCCAGCAGCACACAGGGCTCATCAATGGGCTACACCTTC.

This sequence joins TRBV25-1 and TRBJ1-2, with a possible D match to TRBD1 (6 bases). Trimming took off 0 bases at V and 8 bases at J, with 16 bases between the two ends. Germline V gives CDR1 MGHDK, CDR2 SYGVNS. The CDR3 sequence is 15 residues long. The chain's CDR3 is CASSEYKAGAIGYTF. CDR3 in DNA: TGTGCCAGCAGTGAATATAAGGCGGGGGCGATCGGCTACACCTTC.

The chain is built from TRBV5-1 and TRBJ2-7; 9 nucleotides agree with TRBD1. J gave up 2 bases and V 0 bases, and 6 bases lay outside the gene matches. CDR3 length: 16 residues. The germline V gene encodes CDR1 SGHRS and CDR2 YFSETQ. The CDR3 reads CASSLDGQGRTYEQYF. The DNA for the CDR3 is TGCGCCAGCAGCTTGGACGGACAGGGGCGTACCTACGAGCAGTACTTC. Combining the CDR3 with reference TRBV5-1 and TRBJ2-7 gives the whole variable domain KAGVTQTPRYLIKTRGQQVTLSCSPISGHRSVSWYQQTPGQGLQFLFEYFSETQRNKGNFPGRFSGRQFSNSRSEMNVSTLELGDSALYLCASSLDGQGRTYEQYFGPGTRLTVT.

The rearrangement uses TRBV14 and TRBJ1-2; D not certain. With 0 bases removed from V and 7 bases from J, the gap between germline ends came to 15 bases. Germline-derived CDR1 and CDR2 are SGHDN and FVKESK. This CDR3 contains 15 residues. In DNA, the CDR3 is TGTGCCAGCAGCCAAGAGGTGGACTTTTCTAGTGGCTACACCTTC. Translated: CASSQEVDFSSGYTF. The variable domain in full, with the rest retrieved from reference TRBV14 and TRBJ1-2, is EAGVTQFPSHSVIEKGQTVTLRCDPISGHDNLYWYRRVMGKEIKFLLHFVKESKQDESGMPNNRFLAERTGGTYSTLKVQPAELEDSGVYFCASSQEVDFSSGYTFGSGTRLTVV.

The chain uses TRBV18 and TRBJ2-7; D gene unclear. This CDR3 is built from 11 residues. Deletions cut 8 bases from V and 0 bases from J, with 5 bases between. Germline V gene data show CDR1 as KGHSH and CDR2 as LQKENI. The CDR3 region is CASTSSYEQYF. The DNA for the CDR3 is TGTGCCAGCACCAGCTCCTACGAGCAGTACTTC.

The V call is TRBV28, the J call TRBJ2-4, with unresolved D. V was cut by 8 bases and J by 1 base, with 12 bases left in between. Germline CDR1 reads MDHEN; CDR2 reads SYDVKM. This CDR3 comprises 14 residues. The chain's CDR3 is CASGSHGAKNIQYF. The CDR3, as DNA: TGTGCCAGCGGTTCCCATGGGGCCAAAAACATTCAGTACTTC.

This clone is a singleton in its sample. This chain joins TRBV4-2 and TRBJ2-7, with 9 bases that match TRBD2. V gave up 2 bases and J gave up 2 bases; unmatched junction bases: 7. The germline CDR1 and CDR2 sequences are LGHNA and YNFKEQ. This CDR3 region has 16 residues. As DNA, the CDR3 is TGTGCCAGCAGCCAACACGGGAGGACTAGCGCCTACGAGCAGTACTTC. It encodes CASSQHGRTSAYEQYF.

The rearrangement links TRBV27 to TRBJ2-3; D is undetermined. This CDR3 is 16 amino acids long. Trimming removed 3 bases at V and 2 bases at J, with 15 bases between. From germline, CDR1 is MNHEY and CDR2 SMNVEV (reference sequence). CDR3 sequence (DNA): TGTGCCAGCAGTTTCCGGCTCAAACTACTCACAGATACGCAGTATTTT. Its translation is CASSFRLKLLTDTQYF.

This chain joins TRBV28 and TRBJ1-2; D gene unclear. Trimming removed 4 bases at V and 3 bases at J, with 6 bases between. Germline CDR1 reads MDHEN; CDR2 reads SYDVKM. This CDR3 contains 12 residues. The CDR3 loop is CASSSGYYGYTF. The CDR3 DNA is TGTGCCAGCAGTTCGGGGTACTATGGCTACACCTTC.

This chain connects TRBV6-5 to TRBJ1-2; 11 bases are a match to TRBD1. Germline V gene sequence: CDR1 MNHEY, CDR2 SVGAGI. V lost 6 bases and J lost 2; bases outside the gene matches: 5. The CDR3 runs 15 residues. The CDR3 nucleotides are TGTGCCAGCAGGGGACAGGGGGTCGGGAACTATGGCTACACCTTC. Translated, it gives CASRGQGVGNYGYTF.

The chain uses TRBV6-1 and TRBJ2-7, with D tentatively TRBD1 (5 bases). Germline values: CDR1 MNHNS, CDR2 SASEGT. Trimming took off 2 bases at V and 3 bases at J, with 8 bases between the two ends. The CDR3 is 13 amino acids. In DNA, the CDR3 is TGTGCCAGCAGTGAACAGGGTCTCTACGAGCAGTACTTC. Translated, it gives CASSEQGLYEQYF.

This chain connects TRBV6-6 to TRBJ1-4, with unresolved D. This CDR3 has 17 amino acids. With 7 bases removed from V and 0 bases from J, the gap between germline ends came to 18 bases. Germline CDR1 reads MNHNY; CDR2 reads SVGAGI (reference sequence). The CDR3 nucleotides read TGTGCCAGCATTCGACGGATACAAACTACAACTAATGAAAAACTGTTTTTT. As protein: CASIRRIQTTTNEKLFF.

The chain combines TRBV5-1 with TRBJ2-2, with D perhaps matching TRBD2 (5 bases). Trimming shortened V by 3 bases and J by 6 bases, and 9 bases separated the two germline ends. This CDR3 has 13 residues. Germline V gene lookup returns CDR1 SGHRS and CDR2 YFSETQ. The CDR3 DNA reads TGCGCCAGCAGCTCTCGAGCGGCCGGGGAGCTGTTTTTT. Residues: CASSSRAAGELFF.

This chain connects TRBV29-1 to TRBJ1-3, with D possibly TRBD1 on 6 matching bases. V was cut by 8 bases and J by 0 bases, with 35 bases left in between. This CDR3 has 21 residues. The germline V gene encodes CDR1 SQVTM and CDR2 ANQGSEA. CDR3 amino acids: CSFYSSEPFGRGVFSGNTIYF. The CDR3 DNA sequence: TGCAGCTTCTACTCGAGCGAGCCATTTGGCAGGGGAGTTTTCTCTGGAAACACCATATATTTT.

The V call is TRBV9, the J call TRBJ1-6, with TRBD1 matching 8 bases. V lost 3 bases to trimming and J lost 0 bases; unmatched junction nucleotides: 11. This CDR3 has 19 residues. In germline, CDR1 is SGDLS, CDR2 YYNGEE. This CDR3 reads CASSEGPGTGRSYNSPLHF. The CDR3 nucleotides read TGTGCCAGCAGCGAGGGCCCCGGGACAGGCCGCTCCTATAATTCACCCCTCCACTTT.

The chain joins TRBV3-1 (or the pseudogene TRBV3-2) to TRBJ1-6; the D gene is possibly TRBD1 (5 bases). The germline CDR1 and CDR2 sequences are LGHDT and YNNKEL (reference sequence). This CDR3 has 14 amino acids. Deletions cut 1 base from V and 14 bases from J, with 15 bases between. CDR3 nucleotides: TGTGCCAGCAGCCAAGGAGAAGGTCGGGGGACCCTCCACTTT. Encoded protein: CASSQGEGRGTLHF.

The chain uses TRBV19 and TRBJ2-3; D is perhaps TRBD1 (5 bases). CDR3 size: 16 residues. Germline V gene data show CDR1 as LNHDA and CDR2 as SQIVND (reference sequence). The V gene lost 4 bases and the J gene lost 1 base, with 15 bases spanning the gap. The CDR3 is CASSTLGAVGTDTQYF. CDR3 nucleotide sequence: TGTGCCAGTAGTACCCTAGGGGCAGTAGGCACAGATACGCAGTATTTT.

In its sample, this clone was seen once. The chain recombines TRBV5-6 with TRBJ1-2, with D tentatively TRBD1 (5 bases). V lost 3 bases, J lost 12 bases, and 15 bases lay in between. Germline-derived CDR1 and CDR2 are SGHDT and YYEEEE. The CDR3 length is 12 residues. CDR3 in DNA: TGTGCCAGCAGCTCGCCGGGGGTCGCCGACACCTTC. Protein sequence: CASSSPGVADTF.

This rearrangement joins TRBV2 to TRBJ1-5; D is unclear. Trimming stripped 4 bases from V and 3 bases from J, with 13 bases between. CDR1 is SNHLY and CDR2 is FYNNEI in the germline V gene. The CDR3 has 15 amino acids. The CDR3 is CASSVDVAANQPQHF. The DNA for the CDR3 is TGTGCCAGCAGTGTTGATGTGGCTGCCAATCAGCCCCAGCATTTT.

The J gene is TRBJ2-7, the V gene TRBV5-1, with 7 positions matching TRBD2. Unmatched junction bases numbered 8, after V lost 2 bases and J lost 3 bases. CDR3 length: 15 amino acids. Germline V gene lookup returns CDR1 SGHRS and CDR2 YFSETQ. The CDR3 DNA reads TGCGCCAGCAGCTTTGTCGGGGCGGGGGACTACGAGCAGTACTTC. As protein: CASSFVGAGDYEQYF.

The chain recombines TRBV19 with TRBJ2-5, with D possibly matching TRBD2 (5 bases). The V end was cut by 4 bases, the J end by 4 bases, with 10 bases between. From germline, CDR1 is LNHDA and CDR2 SQIVND (reference sequence). This CDR3 contains 13 residues. This chain's CDR3 is CASSTRRGETQYF. CDR3 DNA: TGTGCCAGTAGTACCCGACGGGGAGAGACCCAGTACTTC.

The rearrangement joins TRBV5-1 to TRBJ2-2; no clear D. CDR1 and CDR2 (germline): SGHRS, YFSETQ. The CDR3 contains 14 residues. V lost 0 bases to trimming and J lost 3 bases, with 6 bases between them. The CDR3 here is CASSLVTDTGELFF. The CDR3 DNA is TGCGCCAGCAGCTTGGTCACCGACACCGGGGAGCTGTTTTTT.

CDR3 loop: CASSSSSSEQFF. The CDR3 region has the DNA TGTGCCAGCAGTTCCTCTAGTAGTGAGCAGTTCTTC. The gene calls are TRBV6-5 and TRBJ2-1; D is uncertain. The CDR3 is made up of 12 amino acids. Trimming pared 4 bases from V and 9 bases from J, leaving 10 bases between. Germline V gives CDR1 MNHEY, CDR2 SVGAGI.